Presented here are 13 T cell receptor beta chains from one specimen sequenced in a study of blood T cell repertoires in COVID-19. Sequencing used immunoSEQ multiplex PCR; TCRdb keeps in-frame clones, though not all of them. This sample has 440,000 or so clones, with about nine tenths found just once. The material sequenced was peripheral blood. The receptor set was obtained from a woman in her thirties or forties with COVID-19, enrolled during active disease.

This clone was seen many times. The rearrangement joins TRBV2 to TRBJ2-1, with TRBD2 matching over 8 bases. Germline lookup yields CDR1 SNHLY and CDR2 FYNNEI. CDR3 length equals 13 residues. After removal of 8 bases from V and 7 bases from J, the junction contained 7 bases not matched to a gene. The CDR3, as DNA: TGTGCCAGCGCACAAGCGGGAGCTAATGAGCAGTTCTTC. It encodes CASAQAGANEQFF.

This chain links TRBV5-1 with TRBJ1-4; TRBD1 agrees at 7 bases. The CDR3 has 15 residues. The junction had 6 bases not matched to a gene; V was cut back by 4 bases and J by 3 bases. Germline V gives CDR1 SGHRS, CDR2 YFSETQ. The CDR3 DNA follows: TGCGCCAGCAGCCCGGGGGACAGAGCTAATGAAAAACTGTTTTTT. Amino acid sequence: CASSPGDRANEKLFF. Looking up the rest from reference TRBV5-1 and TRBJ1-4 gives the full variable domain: KAGVTQTPRYLIKTRGQQVTLSCSPISGHRSVSWYQQTPGQGLQFLFEYFSETQRNKGNFPGRFSGRQFSNSRSEMNVSTLELGDSALYLCASSPGDRANEKLFFGSGTQLSVL.

The CDR3 DNA reads TGTGCCAGCACCCCAGGGGGTTCCGAGCAGTACTTC. This encodes CASTPGGSEQYF. The V call is TRBV6-2 or TRBV6-3, the J call TRBJ2-7, with TRBD1 matching 7 bases. This CDR3 spans 12 amino acids. Losses at the gene ends were 7 bases for V and 6 bases for J; bases not matched to a gene: 6. Looked up from germline, CDR1 is MNHEY and CDR2 is SVGEGT.

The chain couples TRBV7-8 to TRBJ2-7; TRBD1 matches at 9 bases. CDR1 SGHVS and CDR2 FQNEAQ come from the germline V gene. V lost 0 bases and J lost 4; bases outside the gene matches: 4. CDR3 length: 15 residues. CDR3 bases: TGTGCCAGCAGCTTAGCCGGGACAGGGCTATACGAGCAGTACTTC. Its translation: CASSLAGTGLYEQYF.

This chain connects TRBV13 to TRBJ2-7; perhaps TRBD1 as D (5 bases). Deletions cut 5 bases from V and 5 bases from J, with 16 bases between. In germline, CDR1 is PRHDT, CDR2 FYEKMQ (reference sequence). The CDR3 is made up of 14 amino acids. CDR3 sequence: CASSPVGRANEQYF. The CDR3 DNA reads TGTGCCAGCAGCCCGGTGGGCAGGGCCAACGAGCAGTACTTC.

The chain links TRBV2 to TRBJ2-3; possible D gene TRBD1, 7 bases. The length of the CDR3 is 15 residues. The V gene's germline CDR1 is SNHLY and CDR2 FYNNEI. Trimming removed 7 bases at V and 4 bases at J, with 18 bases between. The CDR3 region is CASNLNGGGSDTQYF. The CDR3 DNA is TGTGCCAGCAATCTAAATGGAGGGGGCTCAGATACGCAGTATTTT.

CDR3 in DNA: TGTGCCAGCAGCCAAGACCACTCGGAGACCCAGTACTTC. It encodes CASSQDHSETQYF. The V gene is TRBV3-1 (or the pseudogene TRBV3-2), the J gene TRBJ2-5; no firm D call. The CDR3 consists of 13 residues. V lost 0 bases, J lost 5 bases, and 7 bases lay in between. CDR1 is LGHDT, CDR2 YNNKEL, per germline (reference sequence).

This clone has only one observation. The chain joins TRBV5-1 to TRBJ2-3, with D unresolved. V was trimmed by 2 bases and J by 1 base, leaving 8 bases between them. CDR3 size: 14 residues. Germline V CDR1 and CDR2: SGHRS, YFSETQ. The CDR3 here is CASSFPSGTDTQYF. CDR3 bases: TGCGCCAGCAGCTTCCCCTCTGGCACAGATACGCAGTATTTT.

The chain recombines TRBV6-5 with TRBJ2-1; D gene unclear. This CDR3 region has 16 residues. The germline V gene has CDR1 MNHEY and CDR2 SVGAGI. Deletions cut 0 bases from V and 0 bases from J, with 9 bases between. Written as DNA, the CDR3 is TGTGCCAGCAGTTACTCTTTCGCAGGCTCCTACAATGAGCAGTTCTTC. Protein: CASSYSFAGSYNEQFF.

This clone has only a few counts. For the CDR3, the DNA is TGCGCCAGCAACTTTACGGGACAGGGTTCTGGACAGCCCCAGCATTTT. It translates to CASNFTGQGSGQPQHF. The J gene is TRBJ1-5, the V gene TRBV10-1; TRBD1 aligns across 9 bases. CDR3 size: 16 residues. Germline CDR1 reads WNHNN; CDR2 reads SYGVQD (reference sequence). V shed 7 bases and J 7 bases; nucleotides not matched to a gene: 14.

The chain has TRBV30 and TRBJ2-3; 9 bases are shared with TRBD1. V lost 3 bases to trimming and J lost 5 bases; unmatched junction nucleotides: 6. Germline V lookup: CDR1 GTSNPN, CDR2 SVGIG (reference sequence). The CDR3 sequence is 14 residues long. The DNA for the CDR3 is TGTGCCTGGAGAAAACAGGGGGCTGGAGATACGCAGTATTTT. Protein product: CAWRKQGAGDTQYF.

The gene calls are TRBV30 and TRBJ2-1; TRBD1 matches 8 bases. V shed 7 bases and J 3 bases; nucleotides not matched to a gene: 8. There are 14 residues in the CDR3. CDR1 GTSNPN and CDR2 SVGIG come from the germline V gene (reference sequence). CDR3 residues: CAFRTGSVYNEQFF. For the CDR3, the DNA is TGTGCCTTCCGGACAGGGTCTGTCTACAATGAGCAGTTCTTC.

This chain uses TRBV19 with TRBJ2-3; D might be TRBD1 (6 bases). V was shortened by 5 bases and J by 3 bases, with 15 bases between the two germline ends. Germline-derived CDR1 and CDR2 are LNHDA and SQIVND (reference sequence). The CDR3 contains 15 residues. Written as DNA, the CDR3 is TGTGCCAGTAGTGGGGGACGAGGGGGAACAGATACGCAGTATTTT. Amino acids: CASSGGRGGTDTQYF.